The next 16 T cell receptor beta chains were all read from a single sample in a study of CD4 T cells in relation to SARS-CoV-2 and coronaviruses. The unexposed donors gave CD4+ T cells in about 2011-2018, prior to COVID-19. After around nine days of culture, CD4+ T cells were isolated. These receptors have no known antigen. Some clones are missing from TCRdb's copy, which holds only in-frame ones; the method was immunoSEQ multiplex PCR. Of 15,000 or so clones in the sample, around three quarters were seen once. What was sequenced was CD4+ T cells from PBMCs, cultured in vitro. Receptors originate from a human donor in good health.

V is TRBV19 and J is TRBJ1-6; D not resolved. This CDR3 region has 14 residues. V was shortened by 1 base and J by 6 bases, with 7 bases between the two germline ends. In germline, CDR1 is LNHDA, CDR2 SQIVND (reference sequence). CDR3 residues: CASSIGTTNSPLHF. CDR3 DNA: TGTGCCAGTAGTATAGGGACGACTAATTCACCCCTCCACTTT.

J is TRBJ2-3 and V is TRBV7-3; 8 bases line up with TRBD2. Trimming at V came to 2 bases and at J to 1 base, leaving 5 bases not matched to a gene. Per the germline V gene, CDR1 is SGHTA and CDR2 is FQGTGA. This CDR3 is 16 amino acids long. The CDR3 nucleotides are TGTGCCAGCAGCTTAGGGTCGGGGGGGGGCACAGATACGCAGTATTTT. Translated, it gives CASSLGSGGGTDTQYF.

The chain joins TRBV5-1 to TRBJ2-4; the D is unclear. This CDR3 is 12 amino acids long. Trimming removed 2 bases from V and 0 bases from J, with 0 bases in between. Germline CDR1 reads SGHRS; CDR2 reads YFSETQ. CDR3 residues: CASSLAKNIQYF. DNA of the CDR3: TGCGCCAGCAGCTTAGCCAAAAACATTCAGTACTTC. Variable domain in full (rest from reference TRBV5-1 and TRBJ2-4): KAGVTQTPRYLIKTRGQQVTLSCSPISGHRSVSWYQQTPGQGLQFLFEYFSETQRNKGNFPGRFSGRQFSNSRSEMNVSTLELGDSALYLCASSLAKNIQYFGAGTRLSVL.

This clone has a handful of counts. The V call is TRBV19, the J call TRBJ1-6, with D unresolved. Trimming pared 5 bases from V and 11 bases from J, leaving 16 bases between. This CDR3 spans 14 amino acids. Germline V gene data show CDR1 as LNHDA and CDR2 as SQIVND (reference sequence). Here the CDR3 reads CASSDPGLRTPLHF. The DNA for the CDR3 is TGTGCCAGTAGTGATCCGGGCCTCAGGACACCCCTCCACTTT.

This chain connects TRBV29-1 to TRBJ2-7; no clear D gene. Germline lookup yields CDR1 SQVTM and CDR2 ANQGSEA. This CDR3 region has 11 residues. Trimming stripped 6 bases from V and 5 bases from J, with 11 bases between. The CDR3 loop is CSVRTRDEQYF. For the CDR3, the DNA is TGCAGCGTCCGCACACGGGACGAGCAGTACTTC.

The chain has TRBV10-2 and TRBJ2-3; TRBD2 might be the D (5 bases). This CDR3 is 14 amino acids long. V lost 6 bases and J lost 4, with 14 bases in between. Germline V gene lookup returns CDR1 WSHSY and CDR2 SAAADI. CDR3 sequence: CASREAMLSDTQYF. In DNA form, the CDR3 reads TGCGCCAGCAGGGAGGCCATGTTGTCAGATACGCAGTATTTT.

DNA for the CDR3: TGTGCCAGCAGTCCCCCCAGGGACAGATATAGCAATCAGCCCCAGCATTTT. Protein sequence: CASSPPRDRYSNQPQHF. V gene TRBV27 combines with J gene TRBJ1-5, with 7 nucleotides matching TRBD1. Germline V CDR1 and CDR2: MNHEY, SMNVEV (reference sequence). The CDR3 contains 17 residues. V dropped 5 bases and J dropped 0; count of bases not matched to a gene: 10.

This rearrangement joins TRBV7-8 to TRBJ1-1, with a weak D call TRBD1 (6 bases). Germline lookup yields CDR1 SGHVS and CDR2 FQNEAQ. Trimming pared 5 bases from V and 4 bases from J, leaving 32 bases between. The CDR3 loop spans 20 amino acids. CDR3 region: CASSPPQFFTGTVWVTEAFF. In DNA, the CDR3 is TGTGCCAGCAGCCCACCACAGTTTTTTACAGGGACGGTTTGGGTCACTGAAGCTTTCTTT.

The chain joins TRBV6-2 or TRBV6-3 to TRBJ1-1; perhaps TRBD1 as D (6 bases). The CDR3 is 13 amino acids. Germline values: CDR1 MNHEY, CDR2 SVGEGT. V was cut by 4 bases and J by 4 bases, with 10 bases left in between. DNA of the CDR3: TGTGCCAGCAGTTCACAGGGCCCCACTGAAGCTTTCTTT. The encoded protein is CASSSQGPTEAFF.

The CDR3 DNA sequence: TGCGCCAGCAGCTGGAGGAAGAGCGGGGTCAATGAGCAGTTCTTC. Residues: CASSWRKSGVNEQFF. The rearrangement links TRBV5-1 to TRBJ2-1; 7 bases line up with TRBD2. V lost 3 bases to trimming and J lost 6 bases; unmatched junction nucleotides: 9. The CDR3 is 15 residues long. Per germline, CDR1 SGHRS and CDR2 YFSETQ.

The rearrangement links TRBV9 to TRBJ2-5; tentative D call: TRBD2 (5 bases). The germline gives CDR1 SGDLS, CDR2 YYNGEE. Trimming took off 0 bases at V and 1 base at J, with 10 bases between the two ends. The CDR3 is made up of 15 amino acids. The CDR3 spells CASSVASSGQETQYF. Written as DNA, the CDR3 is TGTGCCAGCAGCGTAGCTAGCAGCGGCCAAGAGACCCAGTACTTC.

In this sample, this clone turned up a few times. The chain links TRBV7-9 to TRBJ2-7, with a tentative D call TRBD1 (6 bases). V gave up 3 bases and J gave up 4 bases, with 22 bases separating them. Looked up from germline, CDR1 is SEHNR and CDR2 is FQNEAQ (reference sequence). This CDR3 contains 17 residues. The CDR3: CASSLGAMGAVDYEQYF. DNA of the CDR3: TGTGCCAGCAGCTTGGGGGCTATGGGGGCCGTTGATTACGAGCAGTACTTC. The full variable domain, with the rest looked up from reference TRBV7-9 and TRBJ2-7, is DTGVSQNPRHKITKRGQNVTFRCDPISEHNRLYWYRQTLGQGPEFLTYFQNEAQLEKSRLLSDRFSAERPKGSFSTLEIQRTEQGDSAMYLCASSLGAMGAVDYEQYFGPGTRLTVT.

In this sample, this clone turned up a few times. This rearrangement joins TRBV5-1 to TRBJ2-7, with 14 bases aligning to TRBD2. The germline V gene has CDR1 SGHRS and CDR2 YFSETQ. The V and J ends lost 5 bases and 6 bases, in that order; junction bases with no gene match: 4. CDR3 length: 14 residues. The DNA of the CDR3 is TGCGCCAGCAGACCCGGGACTAGCGGGGGCGAGCAGTACTTC. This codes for CASRPGTSGGEQYF.

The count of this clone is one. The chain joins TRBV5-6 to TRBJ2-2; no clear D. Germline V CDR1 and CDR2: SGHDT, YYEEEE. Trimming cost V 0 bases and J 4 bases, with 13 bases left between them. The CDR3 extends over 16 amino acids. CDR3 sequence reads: CASSLAARSSTGELFF. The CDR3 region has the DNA TGTGCCAGCAGCTTGGCCGCGCGAAGCAGCACCGGGGAGCTGTTTTTT.

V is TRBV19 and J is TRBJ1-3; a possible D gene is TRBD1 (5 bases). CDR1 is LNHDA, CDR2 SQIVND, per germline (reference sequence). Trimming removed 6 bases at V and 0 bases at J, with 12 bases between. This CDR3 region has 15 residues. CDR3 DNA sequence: TGTGCCAGTAGGACGGGACGGCTCTCTGGAAACACCATATATTTT. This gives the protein CASRTGRLSGNTIYF.

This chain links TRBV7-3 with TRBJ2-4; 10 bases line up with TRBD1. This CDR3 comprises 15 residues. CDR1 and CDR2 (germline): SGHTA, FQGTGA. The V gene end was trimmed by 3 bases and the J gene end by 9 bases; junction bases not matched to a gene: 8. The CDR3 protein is CASSLTGGGRVIQYF. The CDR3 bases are TGTGCCAGCAGCTTGACAGGGGGCGGTAGGGTCATTCAGTACTTC.